This is a list of T cell receptor beta chains from one sample in a study of CXCR3-negative and CXCR3-positive naive CD8 T cells. TCRdb re-called the 5' RACE reads and catalogs CDR3 proteins one per entry, DNA excluded. In total, the table holds tens of thousands of distinct CDR3 sequences. The sample taken for sequencing was naive CXCR3+ CD8+ T cells from blood. These receptors all come from a human donor in good health. Some clones in this sample may be carry-over from other donors' samples. Both conserved end residues are part of each CDR3.

>12|TRBV6-1|TRBJ2-7
CASSEPGAEQYF
>13|TRBV12-3/TRBV12-4|TRBJ2-7
CASSFPGAYEQYF
>17|TRBV15|TRBJ2-1
CATSRDLGSGAYNEQFF
>16|TRBV4-2|TRBJ2-7
CASSQDSWTSGGEQYF
>11|TRBV6-2/TRBV6-3|TRBJ1-1
CASRYALEAFF
>12|TRBV29-1|TRBJ1-1
CSVTGRESGAFF
>15|TRBV3-1|TRBJ2-2
CASSQVYRNTGELFF
>11|TRBV29-1|TRBJ1-2
CSVRGGLGYTF
>14|TRBV6-2/TRBV6-3|TRBJ1-5
CASRGVGLEQPQHF
>15|TRBV12-3/TRBV12-4|TRBJ1-2
CASSVPGDRVYGYTF
>16|TRBV20-1|TRBJ2-4
CSARDGPGGAKNIQYF
>13|TRBV5-1|TRBJ2-1
CASSFGTDNEQFF
>14|TRBV3-1|TRBJ2-7
CASSQLTRPYEQYF
>16|TRBV29-1|TRBJ2-3
CSVELAGTSSTDTQYF
>14|TRBV7-2|TRBJ1-2
CASSLLQSNYGYTF
>13|TRBV29-1|TRBJ2-2
CSVAERGTGELFF
>13|TRBV7-9|TRBJ2-2
CASRTTATGELFF
>15|TRBV18|TRBJ2-1
CASRPGGFTYNEQFF
>17|TRBV4-2|TRBJ2-7
CASSHLTTAPHTYEQYF
>15|TRBV28|TRBJ2-1
CASSFSPGGLLEQFF
>14|TRBV20-1|TRBJ2-1
CSARDLGASYEQFF
>15|TRBV7-3|TRBJ2-7
CASSLGQTPLYEQYF
>18|TRBV11-2|TRBJ2-2
CASSLVGGGGTNTGELFF
>11|TRBV28|TRBJ2-7
CASSFSVEQYF
>15|TRBV29-1|TRBJ2-1
CSVEGSARSYNEQFF
>11|TRBV7-9|TRBJ1-2
CASSLSGGYTF
>14|TRBV21-1|TRBJ2-7
CASSLLQGPYEQYF
>15|TRBV29-1|TRBJ1-3
CSVGGDASSGNTIYF
>14|TRBV4-1|TRBJ2-7
CASSQEAQSYEQYF
>15|TRBV4-1|TRBJ1-5
CASSQDLNSNQPQHF
>14|TRBV29-1|TRBJ1-2
CSVEDGRAGYGYTF
>16|TRBV14|TRBJ1-4
CASSPRTGPVNEKLFF